Listed here are 6 T cell receptor beta chains from one sample, sequenced in a study of blood T cells in healthy people across ages. Sample-barcoded 5' priming and a J-beta primer mix drove a second PCR of roughly 7 to 11 cycles. TCRdb independently ran MiXCR on the 5' RACE reads; one entry per CDR3 protein. The sample lists about 810,000 distinct CDR3 sequences; under 40% were seen once. Sequencing was carried out using blood. The source is a man between 18 and 29 years old in good health.

This clonotype was picked up many times. The chain recombines TRBV12-3 or TRBV12-4 with TRBJ1-2, with 7 bases lining up with TRBD1. The CDR3 extends over 15 amino acids. J gave up 3 bases and V 5 bases, and 9 bases lay outside the gene matches. The CDR3 DNA reads as TGTGCCAGCAGTCCCCCTACAGGGGCCCACTATGGCTACACCTTC. Translation gives CASSPPTGAHYGYTF.

In its sample, this clonotype was seen once. The rearrangement uses TRBV5-1 and TRBJ1-5; D unclear. Germline V lookup: CDR1 SGHRS, CDR2 YFSETQ. V was trimmed by 1 base and J by 6 bases, leaving 11 bases between them. This CDR3 has 14 amino acids. The CDR3 nucleotides are TGCGCCAGCAGCTTGTATGGGCAAGGTCAGCCCCAGCATTTT. This sequence encodes CASSLYGQGQPQHF.

This clonotype was seen a few times. This chain connects TRBV5-4 to TRBJ2-3; TRBD2 matches 13 bases. The V and J ends lost 3 bases and 0 bases, in that order; junction bases with no gene match: 10. The length of the CDR3 is 19 residues. Per germline, CDR1 SGHNT and CDR2 YYREEE (reference sequence). The CDR3 DNA is TGTGCCAGCAGCTGGAGACTAGCGGGGGGCCTCCCTAGCACAGATACGCAGTATTTT. Translating it yields CASSWRLAGGLPSTDTQYF.

This clonotype was detected only a few times. J is TRBJ2-3 and V is TRBV5-1; TRBD2 matches 12 bases. This CDR3 comprises 16 residues. The J segment lost 4 bases and the V segment lost 0 bases, leaving 3 bases of the junction unmatched. The germline gives CDR1 SGHRS, CDR2 YFSETQ. The CDR3 reads CASSLGTSGVPDTQYF. The CDR3 nucleotides are TGCGCCAGCAGCTTGGGGACTAGCGGGGTTCCAGATACGCAGTATTTT.

This clonotype occurred a few times. This chain uses TRBV11-2 with TRBJ2-1; 11 nucleotides align to TRBD2. V trimming: 4 bases; J trimming: 5 bases; junction bases outside the gene matches: 4. The CDR3 covers 15 residues. In germline, CDR1 is SGHAT, CDR2 FQNNGV. The CDR3 is CASSSPSGGHNEQFF. The CDR3 coding sequence is TGTGCCAGCAGCTCCCCTAGCGGGGGGCACAATGAGCAGTTCTTC.

This clonotype has at least ten counts. This chain links TRBV5-1 with TRBJ1-2, with TRBD1 as a possible D gene (5 bases). Per germline, CDR1 SGHRS and CDR2 YFSETQ. The CDR3 runs 15 residues. Trimming cost V 4 bases and J 0 bases, with 13 bases left between them. The CDR3 sequence is CASSPDSQANYGYTF. The CDR3 DNA reads TGCGCCAGCAGCCCAGACAGTCAAGCTAACTATGGCTACACCTTC.